This record looks at one T cell receptor (beta chain) sequence and its context. This clone was seen only a few times. Its cognate antigen has yet to be identified. Base quality data are lacking; no much larger clone is found one base away. This entry comes from a study of T cells and Merkel cell carcinoma outcomes (dated by TCRdb to the early 2020s). Background for the entire study: In patients with Merkel cell carcinoma, researchers looked at whether the T-cell repertoire of the tumor, along with T-cell density, could predict clinical outcome. Points the paper makes about the study in general: T-cell repertoire features combined with T-cell density were reported to predict clinical outcomes in Merkel cell carcinoma patients.

Including cysteine and phenylalanine, the CDR3 has 15 amino acids. The entry retains the CDR3 DNA only, 45 bases that are in frame from base 1. V loses 3 bases at its end and J loses 6 bases; junction bases beyond the gene matches: 7. CDR1 and CDR2, per the germline V gene, are SGDLS and YYNGEE. The library was built by means of the immunoSEQ multiplex PCR assay. TCRdb took this table from immuneACCESS and kept in-frame rearrangements with V and J called. Such tables lack part of the clones; where checked against another copy, unresolved V genes explain under half of the gap, and the rest is unexplained. This sample lists approximately 6,100 clones; approximately 77% were detected once. Of the sample, about 6.1% is held by the ten largest clones. The samples were taken from patients with Merkel cell carcinoma.

The sequencing input was tumor tissue from Merkel cell carcinoma. This clonotype was obtained from a human donor with Merkel cell carcinoma. In this chain, TRBV9 is recombined with TRBJ2-3; the junction holds 10 bases that match TRBD2. The sequenced DNA: TGTGCCAGCAGCGACTATAGCGGGAGGCCGGATACGCAGTATTTT. It encodes CASSDYSGRPDTQYF.